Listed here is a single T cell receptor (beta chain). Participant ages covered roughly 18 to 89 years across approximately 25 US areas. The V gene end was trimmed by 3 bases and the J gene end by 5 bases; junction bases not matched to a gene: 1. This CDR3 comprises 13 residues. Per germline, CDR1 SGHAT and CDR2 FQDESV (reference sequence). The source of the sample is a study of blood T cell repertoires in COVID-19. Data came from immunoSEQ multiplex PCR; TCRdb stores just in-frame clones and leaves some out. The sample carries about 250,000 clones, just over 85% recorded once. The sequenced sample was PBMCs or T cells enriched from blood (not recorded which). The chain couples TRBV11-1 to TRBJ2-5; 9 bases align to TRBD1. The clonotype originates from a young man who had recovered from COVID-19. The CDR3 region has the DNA TGTGCCAGCAGCTTGGACAGGGGCGAGACCCAGTACTTC. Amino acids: CASSLDRGETQYF.